Each of the 8 T cell receptor beta chains below was sequenced from the same sample in a study of blood T cells in healthy people across ages. With a J-beta primer mix and a sample-barcoded 5' primer, a second PCR ran 7 to 11 cycles. TCRdb recomputed calls from the 5' RACE reads with MiXCR, one row per CDR3 protein. The table has about 1.4 million distinct CDR3 sequences, 59% seen once. The sequenced sample was blood. These receptors originate from a man younger than 35 in good health.

This clonotype has just a few counts. The chain employs TRBV4-3 and TRBJ1-6, with a weak D call TRBD1 (6 bases). The germline V gene has CDR1 LGHNA and CDR2 YSLEER. The ends were cut back, 0 bases at V and 10 bases at J, with 19 bases in the middle. The CDR3 consists of 17 residues. CDR3 DNA: TGCGCCAGCAGCCAAGATGTGGGGGGCGGCAGGGAATCACCCCTCCACTTT. Translated: CASSQDVGGGRESPLHF.

This chain connects TRBV6-2 or TRBV6-3 to TRBJ1-1; TRBD1 matches at 10 bases. The germline V gene has CDR1 MNHEY and CDR2 SVGEGT. The CDR3 loop spans 18 amino acids. The ends lost 2 bases at V and 4 bases at J; junction bases unmatched: 13. The CDR3 DNA reads TGTGCCAGCAGTTACGGTTTCGGGGACAGGGGAGTGGGCACTGAAGCTTTCTTT. Its protein product is CASSYGFGDRGVGTEAFF.

V and J are TRBV4-2 and TRBJ1-1; tentatively, D is TRBD1 (6 bases). V was clipped by 3 bases and J by 4 bases, with 15 bases between them. The germline V gene has CDR1 LGHNA and CDR2 YNFKEQ. The CDR3 runs 15 residues. DNA for the CDR3: TGTGCCAGCAGCCACCGGACAGACTCCTTCACTGAAGCTTTCTTT. Encoded protein: CASSHRTDSFTEAFF.

This clonotype was observed a single time. The genes are TRBV20-1 and TRBJ2-5; 9 nucleotides agree with TRBD2. Trimming removed 0 bases from V and 4 bases from J; junction bases left unmatched: 12. The CDR3 is 17 amino acids. Germline V gene sequence: CDR1 DFQATT, CDR2 SNEGSKA (reference sequence). The CDR3 nucleotides are TGCAGTGCTAGAGATAAAAGGGTAGCGGGGGCGGGAGAGACCCAGTACTTC. This gives the protein CSARDKRVAGAGETQYF.

This chain joins TRBV5-6 and TRBJ2-1; D may match TRBD1 or TRBD2 (5 bases each). Germline V gives CDR1 SGHDT, CDR2 YYEEEE. Trimming left V 5 bases short and J 9 bases short, with 12 bases between. CDR3 length: 12 residues. The CDR3 sequence is CASSLPGTEQFF. CDR3 in DNA: TGTGCCAGCAGTTTACCCGGGACTGAGCAGTTCTTC.

This clonotype was observed once. The DNA for the CDR3 is TGCAGTGCTCTGATGATAGGGACTACCGGCGAAGATACGCAGTATTTT. Translation gives CSALMIGTTGEDTQYF. This sequence joins TRBV20-1 and TRBJ2-3, with 7 positions matching TRBD2. CDR3 length equals 16 residues. Trimming cost V 5 bases and J 5 bases; bases outside gene matches: 16. CDR1 DFQATT and CDR2 SNEGSKA come from the germline V gene (reference sequence).

This chain uses TRBV7-8 with TRBJ2-7; maybe TRBD1 (5 bases). Germline V gene sequence: CDR1 SGHVS, CDR2 FQNEAQ. V was cut by 3 bases and J by 0 bases, with 15 bases left in between. This CDR3 has 16 amino acids. The CDR3 loop is CASSLVDSPSSYEQYF. CDR3 in DNA: TGTGCCAGCAGCTTGGTTGACAGCCCAAGCTCCTACGAGCAGTACTTC. Full variable domain (outside the CDR3, taken from reference TRBV7-8 and TRBJ2-7): GAGVSQSPRYKVAKRGQDVALRCDPISGHVSLFWYQQALGQGPEFLTYFQNEAQLDKSGLPSDRFFAERPEGSVSTLKIQRTQQEDSAVYLCASSLVDSPSSYEQYFGPGTRLTVT.

The chain employs TRBV6-2 or TRBV6-3 and TRBJ2-4, with 10 bases identical to TRBD1. Gene TRBJ2-7 matches the end of the DNA better, so the J call may be wrong. The CDR3 runs to 16 residues. Looked up from germline, CDR1 is MNHEY and CDR2 is SVGEGT. Written as DNA, the CDR3 is TGTGCCAGCAGTCCCCCCCGGGACAGGGGTTCCTACGAGCAGTACTTC. Translation: CASSPPRDRGSYEQYF.